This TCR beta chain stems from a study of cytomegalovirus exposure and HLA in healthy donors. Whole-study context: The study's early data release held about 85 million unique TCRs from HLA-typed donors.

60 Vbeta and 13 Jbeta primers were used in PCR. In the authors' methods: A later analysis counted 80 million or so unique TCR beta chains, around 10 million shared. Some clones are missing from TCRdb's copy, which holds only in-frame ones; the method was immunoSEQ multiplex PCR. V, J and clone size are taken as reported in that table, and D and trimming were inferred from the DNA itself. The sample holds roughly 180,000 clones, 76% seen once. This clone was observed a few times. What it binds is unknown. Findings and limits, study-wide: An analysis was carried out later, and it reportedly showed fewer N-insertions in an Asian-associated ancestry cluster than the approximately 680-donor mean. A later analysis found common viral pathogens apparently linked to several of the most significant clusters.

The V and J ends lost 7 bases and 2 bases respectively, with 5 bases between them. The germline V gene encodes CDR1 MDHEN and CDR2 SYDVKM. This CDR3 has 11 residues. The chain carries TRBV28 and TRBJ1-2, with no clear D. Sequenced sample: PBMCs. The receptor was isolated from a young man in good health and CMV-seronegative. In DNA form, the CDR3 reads TGTGCCAGCACCCCGAACTATGGCTACACCTTC. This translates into CASTPNYGYTF.